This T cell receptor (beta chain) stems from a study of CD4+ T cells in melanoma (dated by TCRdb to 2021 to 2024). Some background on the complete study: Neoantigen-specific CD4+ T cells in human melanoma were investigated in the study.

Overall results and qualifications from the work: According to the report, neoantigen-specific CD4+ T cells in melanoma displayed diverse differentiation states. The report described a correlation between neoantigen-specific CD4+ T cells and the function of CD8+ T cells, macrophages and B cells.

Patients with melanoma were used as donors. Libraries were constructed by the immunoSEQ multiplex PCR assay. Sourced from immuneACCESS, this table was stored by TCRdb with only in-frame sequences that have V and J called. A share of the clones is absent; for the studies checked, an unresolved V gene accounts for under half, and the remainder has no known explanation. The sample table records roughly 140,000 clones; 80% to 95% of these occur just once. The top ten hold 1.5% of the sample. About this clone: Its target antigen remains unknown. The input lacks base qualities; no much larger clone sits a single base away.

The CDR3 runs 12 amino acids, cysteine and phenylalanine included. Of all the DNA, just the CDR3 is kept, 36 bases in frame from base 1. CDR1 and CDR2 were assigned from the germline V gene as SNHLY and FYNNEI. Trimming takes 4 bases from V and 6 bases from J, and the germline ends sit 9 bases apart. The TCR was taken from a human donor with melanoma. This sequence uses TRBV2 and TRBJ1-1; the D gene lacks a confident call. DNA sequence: TGTGCCAGCAGTGGCAGTCGATCTGAAGCTTTCTTT. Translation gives CASSGSRSEAFF.